This T cell receptor beta chain was documented in a study of shared clonotypes between healthy human individuals. Profiling relied on immunoSEQ multiplex PCR, and the TCRdb table lists in-frame clones only, not all of them. There are around 1.9 million clones in the sample; 90% to 95% occur only once, and roughly 1.8% lies in the top ten. CDR3 length equals 12 residues. Germline trimming cut 10 bases from V and 5 bases from J; bases unmatched to any gene: 6. The germline gives CDR1 MDHEN, CDR2 SYDVKM. CD8 cells classed as naive were CD45RO-negative and positively selected for CCR7, excluding terminally differentiated effector memory CD45RA+ cells. Recent vaccinations or acute infections were absent in the healthy HIV-negative adult donors.

This chain connects TRBV28 to TRBJ2-5; 8 positions match TRBD2. The sequence came from a man younger than 35 in good health. Some clones in this sample may be carry-over from other donors' samples. Sequenced input: naive CD8+ T cells from PBMCs. DNA of the CDR3: TGTGCCATCGGGGGGGCACGGGAGACCCAGTACTTC. Its translation is CAIGGARETQYF.